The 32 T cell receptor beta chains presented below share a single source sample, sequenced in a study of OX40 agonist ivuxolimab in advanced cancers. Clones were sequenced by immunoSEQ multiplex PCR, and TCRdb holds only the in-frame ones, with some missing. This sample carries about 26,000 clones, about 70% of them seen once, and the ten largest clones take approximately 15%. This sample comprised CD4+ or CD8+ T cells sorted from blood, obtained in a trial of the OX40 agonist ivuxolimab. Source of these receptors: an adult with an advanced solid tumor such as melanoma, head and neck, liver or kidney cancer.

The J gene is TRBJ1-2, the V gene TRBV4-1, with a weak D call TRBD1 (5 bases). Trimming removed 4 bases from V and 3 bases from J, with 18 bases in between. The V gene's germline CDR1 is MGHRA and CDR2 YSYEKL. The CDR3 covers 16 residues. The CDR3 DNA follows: TGCGCCAGCAGCCCCACGGGACCCTCAAGGGACTATGGCTACACCTTC. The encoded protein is CASSPTGPSRDYGYTF.

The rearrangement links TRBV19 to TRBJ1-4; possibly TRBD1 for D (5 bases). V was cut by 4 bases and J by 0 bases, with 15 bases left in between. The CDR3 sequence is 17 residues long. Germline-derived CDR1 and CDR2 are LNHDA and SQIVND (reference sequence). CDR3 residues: CASSRDRKGPTNEKLFF. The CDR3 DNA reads TGTGCCAGTAGTAGGGACCGAAAAGGGCCAACTAATGAAAAACTGTTTTTT.

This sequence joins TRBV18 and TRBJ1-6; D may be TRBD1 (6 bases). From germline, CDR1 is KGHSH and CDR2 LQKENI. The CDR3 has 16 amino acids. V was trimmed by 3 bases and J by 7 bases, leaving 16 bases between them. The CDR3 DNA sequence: TGTGCCAGCTCACCGGGGGACAACGGCAGGAATTCACCCCTCCACTTT. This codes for CASSPGDNGRNSPLHF.

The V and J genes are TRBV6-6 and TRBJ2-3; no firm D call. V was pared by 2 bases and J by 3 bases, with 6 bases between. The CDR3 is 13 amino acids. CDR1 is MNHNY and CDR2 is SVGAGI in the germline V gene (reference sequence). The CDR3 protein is CASSYSLTDTQYF. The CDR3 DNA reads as TGTGCCAGCAGTTACAGCTTGACAGATACGCAGTATTTT.

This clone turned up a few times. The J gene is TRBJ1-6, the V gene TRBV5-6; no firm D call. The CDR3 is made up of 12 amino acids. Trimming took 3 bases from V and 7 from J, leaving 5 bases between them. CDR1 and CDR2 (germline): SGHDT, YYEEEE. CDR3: CASSWVNSPLHF. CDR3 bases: TGTGCCAGCAGCTGGGTCAATTCACCCCTCCACTTT.

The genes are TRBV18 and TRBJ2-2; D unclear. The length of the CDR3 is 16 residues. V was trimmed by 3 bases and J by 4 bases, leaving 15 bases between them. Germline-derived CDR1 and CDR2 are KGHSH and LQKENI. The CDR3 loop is CASSPQTVEGTGELFF. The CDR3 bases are TGTGCCAGCTCACCCCAGACGGTAGAAGGCACCGGGGAGCTGTTTTTT.

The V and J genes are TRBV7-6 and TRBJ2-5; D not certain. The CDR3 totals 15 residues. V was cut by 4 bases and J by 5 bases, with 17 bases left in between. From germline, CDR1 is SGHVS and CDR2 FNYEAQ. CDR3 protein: CASSSQASPVETQYF. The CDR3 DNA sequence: TGTGCCAGCAGCTCGCAGGCAAGCCCAGTGGAGACCCAGTACTTC.

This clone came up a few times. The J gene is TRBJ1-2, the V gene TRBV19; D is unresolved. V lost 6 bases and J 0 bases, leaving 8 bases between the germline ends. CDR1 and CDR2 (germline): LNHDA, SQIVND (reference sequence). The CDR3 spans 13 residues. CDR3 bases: TGTGCCAGTAGCCCCTCCGCTAACTATGGCTACACCTTC. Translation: CASSPSANYGYTF.

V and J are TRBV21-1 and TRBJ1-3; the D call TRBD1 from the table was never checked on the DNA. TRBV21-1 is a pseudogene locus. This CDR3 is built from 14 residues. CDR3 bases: TGTGCCAGCAACCCGACAGCACCTGGAAACACCATATATTTT. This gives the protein CASNPTAPGNTIYF.

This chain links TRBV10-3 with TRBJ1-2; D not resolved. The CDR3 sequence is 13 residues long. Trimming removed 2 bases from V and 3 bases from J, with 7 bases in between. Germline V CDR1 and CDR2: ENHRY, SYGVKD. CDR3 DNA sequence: TGTGCCATCAGTGAGGATGGAGACTATGGCTACACCTTC. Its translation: CAISEDGDYGYTF.

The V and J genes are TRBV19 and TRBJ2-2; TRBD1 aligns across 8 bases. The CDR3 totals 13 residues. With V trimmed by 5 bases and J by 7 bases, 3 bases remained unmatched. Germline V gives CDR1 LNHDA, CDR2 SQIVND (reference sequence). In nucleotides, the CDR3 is TGTGCCAGTAGTTTCGACAGGGGCGGGGAGCTGTTTTTT. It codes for CASSFDRGGELFF. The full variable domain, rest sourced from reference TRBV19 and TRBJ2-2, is DGGITQSPKYLFRKEGQNVTLSCEQNLNHDAMYWYRQDPGQGLRLIYYSQIVNDFQKGDIAEGYSVSREKKESFPLTVTSAQKNPTAFYLCASSFDRGGELFFGEGSRLTVL.

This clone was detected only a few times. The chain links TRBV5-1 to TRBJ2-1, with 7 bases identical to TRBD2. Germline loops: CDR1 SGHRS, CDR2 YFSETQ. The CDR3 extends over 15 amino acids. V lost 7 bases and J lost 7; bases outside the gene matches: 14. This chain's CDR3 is CASRRSGASGNEQFF. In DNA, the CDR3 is TGCGCCAGCCGAAGATCCGGGGCTAGCGGAAATGAGCAGTTCTTC.

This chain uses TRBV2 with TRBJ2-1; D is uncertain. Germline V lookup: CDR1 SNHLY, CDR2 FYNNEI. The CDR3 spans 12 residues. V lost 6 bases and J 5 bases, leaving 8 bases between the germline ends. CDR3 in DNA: TGTGCCAGCAGCGATACAGACAATGAGCAGTTCTTC. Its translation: CASSDTDNEQFF.

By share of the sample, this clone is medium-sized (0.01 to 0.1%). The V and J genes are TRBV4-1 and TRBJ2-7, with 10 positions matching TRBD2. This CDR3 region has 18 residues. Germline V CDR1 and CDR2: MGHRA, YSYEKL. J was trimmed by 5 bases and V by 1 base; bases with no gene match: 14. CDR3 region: CASSQVDLGLAGDHEQYF. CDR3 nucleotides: TGCGCCAGCAGCCAAGTTGATCTTGGGCTAGCGGGAGATCACGAGCAGTACTTC.

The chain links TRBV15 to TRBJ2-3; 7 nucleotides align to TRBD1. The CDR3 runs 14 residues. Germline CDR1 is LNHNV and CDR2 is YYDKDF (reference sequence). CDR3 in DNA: TGTGCTACAAACAGGGGCGGGTATTCAGATACGCAGTATTTT. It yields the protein CATNRGGYSDTQYF. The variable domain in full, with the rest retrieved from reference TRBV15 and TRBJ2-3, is DAMVIQNPRYQVTQFGKPVTLSCSQTLNHNVMYWYQQKSSQAPKLLFHYYDKDFNNEADTPDNFQSRRPNTSFCFLDIRSPGLGDTAMYLCATNRGGYSDTQYFGPGTRLTVL.

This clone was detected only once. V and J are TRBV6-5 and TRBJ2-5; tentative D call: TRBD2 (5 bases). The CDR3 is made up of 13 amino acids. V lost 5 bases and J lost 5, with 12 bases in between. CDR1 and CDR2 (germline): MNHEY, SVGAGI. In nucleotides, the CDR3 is TGTGCCAGCAGTATTCTAGCCTGGGAGACCCAGTACTTC. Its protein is CASSILAWETQYF.

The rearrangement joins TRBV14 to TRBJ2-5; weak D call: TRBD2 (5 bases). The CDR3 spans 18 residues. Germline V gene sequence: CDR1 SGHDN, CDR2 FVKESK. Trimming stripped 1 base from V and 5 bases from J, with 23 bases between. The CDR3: CASSQGLKAGTRGETQYF. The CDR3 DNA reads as TGTGCCAGCAGCCAAGGTCTTAAGGCGGGCACCCGTGGGGAGACCCAGTACTTC.

CDR3: CASSFTGTGAKLFF. Here the CDR3 DNA reads TGTGCCAGCAGCTTCACCGGGACAGGGGCAAAACTGTTTTTT. The chain couples TRBV7-2 to TRBJ1-4, with 10 bases fitting TRBD1. Germline V gene sequence: CDR1 SGHTA, CDR2 FQGNSA. V shed 3 bases, J shed 10 bases, and the junction held 5 bases outside the gene matches. CDR3 size: 14 residues.

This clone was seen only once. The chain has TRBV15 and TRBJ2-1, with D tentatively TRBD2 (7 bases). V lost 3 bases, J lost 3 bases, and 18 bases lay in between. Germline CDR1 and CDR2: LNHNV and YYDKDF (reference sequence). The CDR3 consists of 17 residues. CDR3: CATSRPNGGGIYNEQFF. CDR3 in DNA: TGTGCCACCAGCAGGCCCAATGGCGGGGGCATCTACAATGAGCAGTTCTTC. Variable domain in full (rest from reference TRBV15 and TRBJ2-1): DAMVIQNPRYQVTQFGKPVTLSCSQTLNHNVMYWYQQKSSQAPKLLFHYYDKDFNNEADTPDNFQSRRPNTSFCFLDIRSPGLGDTAMYLCATSRPNGGGIYNEQFFGPGTRLTVL.

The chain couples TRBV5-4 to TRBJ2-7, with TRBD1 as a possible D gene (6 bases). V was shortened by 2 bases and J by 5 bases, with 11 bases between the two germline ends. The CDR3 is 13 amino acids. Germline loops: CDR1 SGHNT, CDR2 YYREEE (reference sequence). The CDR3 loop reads CASSLQGVHEQYF. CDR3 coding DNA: TGTGCCAGCAGCTTACAGGGCGTCCACGAGCAGTACTTC.

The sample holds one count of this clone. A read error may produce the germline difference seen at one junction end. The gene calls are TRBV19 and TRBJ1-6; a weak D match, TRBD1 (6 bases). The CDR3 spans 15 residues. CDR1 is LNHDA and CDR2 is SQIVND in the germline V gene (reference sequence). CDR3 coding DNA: TGTGCCAGCAGTATCCAGGGGTCCTATAATTCACCCCTCCACTTT. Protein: CASSIQGSYNSPLHF. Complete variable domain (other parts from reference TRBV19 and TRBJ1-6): DGGITQSPKYLFRKEGQNVTLSCEQNLNHDAMYWYRQDPGQGLRLIYYSQIVNDFQKGDIAEGYSVSREKKESFPLTVTSAQKNPTAFYLCASSIQGSYNSPLHFGNGTRLTVT.

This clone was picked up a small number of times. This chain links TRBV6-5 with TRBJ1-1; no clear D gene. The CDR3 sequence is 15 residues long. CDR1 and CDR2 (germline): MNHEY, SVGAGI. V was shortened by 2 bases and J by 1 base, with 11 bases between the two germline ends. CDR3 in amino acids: CASSYGASTNTEAFF. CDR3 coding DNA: TGTGCCAGCAGTTACGGTGCATCCACGAACACTGAAGCTTTCTTT.

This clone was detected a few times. This CDR3 is CASRQGTGGFGYTF. DNA of the CDR3: TGCGCCAGCAGGCAAGGGACAGGGGGTTTTGGCTACACCTTC. The chain carries TRBV5-1 and TRBJ1-2, with 11 bases aligning to TRBD1. Unmatched junction bases numbered 7, after V lost 5 bases and J lost 7 bases. CDR1 and CDR2 from the germline V gene are SGHRS and YFSETQ. The CDR3 has 14 amino acids.

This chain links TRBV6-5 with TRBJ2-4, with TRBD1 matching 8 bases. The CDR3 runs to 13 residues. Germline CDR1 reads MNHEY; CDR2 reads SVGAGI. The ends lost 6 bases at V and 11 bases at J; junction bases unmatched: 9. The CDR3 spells CASRSKDRAVQYF. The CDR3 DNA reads TGTGCCAGCAGATCCAAGGACAGGGCAGTTCAGTACTTC.

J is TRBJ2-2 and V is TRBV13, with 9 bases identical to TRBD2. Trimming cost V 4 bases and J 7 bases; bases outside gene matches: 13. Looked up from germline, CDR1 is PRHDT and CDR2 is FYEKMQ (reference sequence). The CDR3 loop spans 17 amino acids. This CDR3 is CASSYHRSGGKIGELFF. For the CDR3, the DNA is TGTGCCAGCAGCTACCATCGGAGCGGGGGGAAAATCGGGGAGCTGTTTTTT.

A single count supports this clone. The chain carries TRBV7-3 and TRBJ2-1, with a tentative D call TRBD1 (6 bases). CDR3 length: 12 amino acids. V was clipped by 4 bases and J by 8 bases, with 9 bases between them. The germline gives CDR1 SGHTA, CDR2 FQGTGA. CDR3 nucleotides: TGTGCCAGCAGCTCGCAGGGGCATGAGCAGTTCTTC. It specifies CASSSQGHEQFF.

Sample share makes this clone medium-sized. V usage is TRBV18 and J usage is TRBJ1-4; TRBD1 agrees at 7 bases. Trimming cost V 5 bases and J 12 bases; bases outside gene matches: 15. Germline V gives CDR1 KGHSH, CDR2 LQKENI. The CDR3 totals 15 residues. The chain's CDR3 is CASSSPGQTSGELFF. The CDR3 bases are TGTGCCAGCTCATCGCCGGGACAGACAAGTGGGGAACTGTTTTTT.

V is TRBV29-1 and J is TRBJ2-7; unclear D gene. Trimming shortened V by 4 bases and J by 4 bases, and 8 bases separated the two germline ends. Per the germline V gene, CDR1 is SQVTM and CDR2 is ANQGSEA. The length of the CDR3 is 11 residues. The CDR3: CSVVGRYEQYF. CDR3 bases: TGCAGCGTTGTGGGCCGTTACGAGCAGTACTTC.

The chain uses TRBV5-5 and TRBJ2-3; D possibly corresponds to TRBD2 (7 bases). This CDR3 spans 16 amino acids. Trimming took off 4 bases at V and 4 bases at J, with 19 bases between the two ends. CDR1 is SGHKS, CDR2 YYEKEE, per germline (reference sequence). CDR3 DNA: TGTGCCAGCAGCCGCCAAGGGGGGGACATGGCAGATACGCAGTATTTT. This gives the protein CASSRQGGDMADTQYF.

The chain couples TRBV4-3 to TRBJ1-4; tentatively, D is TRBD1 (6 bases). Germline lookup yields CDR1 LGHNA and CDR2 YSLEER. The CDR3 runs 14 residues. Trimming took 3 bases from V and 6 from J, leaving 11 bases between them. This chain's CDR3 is CASSHSGAYEKLFF. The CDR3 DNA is TGCGCCAGCAGCCATTCAGGGGCATATGAAAAACTGTTTTTT.

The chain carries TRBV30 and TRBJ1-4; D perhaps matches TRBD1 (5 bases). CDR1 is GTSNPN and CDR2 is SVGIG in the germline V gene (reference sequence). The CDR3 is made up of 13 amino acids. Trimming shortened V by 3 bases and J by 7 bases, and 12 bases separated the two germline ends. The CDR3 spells CAWSRDALEKLFF. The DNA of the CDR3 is TGTGCCTGGAGCCGGGACGCGCTTGAAAAACTGTTTTTT.

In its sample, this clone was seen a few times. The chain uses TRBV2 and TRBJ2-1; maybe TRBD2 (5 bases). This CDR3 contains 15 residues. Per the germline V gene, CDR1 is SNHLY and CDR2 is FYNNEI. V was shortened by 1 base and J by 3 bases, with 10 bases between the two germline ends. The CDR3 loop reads CASSEERQIYNEQFF. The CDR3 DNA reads TGTGCCAGCAGTGAAGAGCGGCAGATCTACAATGAGCAGTTCTTC.